The present T cell receptor beta chain was sequenced within a study of blood T cells in healthy people across ages. Sample-barcoded 5' priming and a J-beta primer mix drove a second PCR of 7 to 11 cycles. Each TCR beta cDNA got a 12-nucleotide random molecular identifier. One entry per CDR3 protein, called by TCRdb with MiXCR from the 5' RACE reads. Altogether about 1.1 million distinct CDR3 sequences are present, more than 30% being singletons, with the ten largest covering about an eighth. The people who gave samples were healthy Caucasians from Russia, aged about 6 to 100. Total RNA, at least 6 micrograms per sample, was extracted from PBMCs. Deletions cut 4 bases from V and 10 bases from J, with 15 bases between. The CDR3 totals 14 residues. Germline assignment: CDR1 SGDLS and CDR2 YYNGEE.

Specimen: blood. The source of this sequence is a man aged 18 to 35 in good health. J is TRBJ1-6 and V is TRBV9; D is perhaps TRBD1 (5 bases). CDR3 nucleotides: TGTGCCAGCAGCCCCCCTGAGGGGAGCTCACCCCTCCACTTT. Translation: CASSPPEGSSPLHF.